Listed below are T cell receptor beta chains from one sample, sequenced in a study of blood T cell repertoires in COVID-19. The repertoire was sequenced with immunoSEQ multiplex PCR; TCRdb's copy has only in-frame clones and lacks some. The table records about 20,000 clones, more than 80% of them present only once. Sequencing was performed on peripheral blood. Every receptor here comes from a human donor in a cohort sampled during active COVID-19. Each CDR3 is given without its conserved first and last residue.

TRBJ2-1 TRBV4-1 ASSQDTTGVSNEQF
TRBJ2-7 TRBV5-1 ASSSGQGGSYEQY
TRBJ2-1 TRBV11-3 ASSFRKAYNEQF
TRBJ2-7 TRBV7-9 ASSPGLAGGPNSYEQY
TRBJ2-2 TRBV11-3 ASSGLAVDTGELF
TRBJ1-1 TRBV6-5 ASREVGRTEAF
TRBJ2-1 TRBV13 ASSAGTGPKQF
TRBJ1-1 TRBV10-3 AISLTGQGPTSTEAF
TRBJ2-7 TRBV6-5 ASSNRGHEQY
TRBJ1-6 TRBV6-6 ASSPQGAPSSYNSPLH
TRBJ2-6 TRBV7-9 ASSLDRGYGANVLT
TRBJ2-7 TRBV19 ASSIKGASYEQY
TRBJ1-3 TRBV19 ASSLGQNSGNTIY
TRBJ2-2 TRBV2 ASSWTKTGINTGELF
TRBJ1-1 TRBV9 ASSVAAGTSAEAF
TRBJ2-7 TRBV9 ASSVAVTGNYEQY
TRBJ1-3 TRBV7-6 ASSPTDRYSGNTIY
TRBJ2-7 TRBV4-1 ASSQEGPGLAGTYEQY
TRBJ1-5 TRBV4-1 ASSQRTGGVDQPQH
TRBJ1-2 TRBV7-9 ASSSDRSNNYGYT
TRBJ2-7 TRBV14 ASSQARTGSSYEQY
TRBJ2-5 TRBV6-1 ASSEHSSRGTQY